Each of the 9 T cell receptor beta chains below was sequenced from the same sample in a study of shared clonotypes between healthy human individuals. TCRdb's table, derived via immunoSEQ multiplex PCR, lists solely in-frame clones and lacks some. Counted here are 2 million to 2.5 million clones, more than 85% occurring once; the ten biggest clones make up 0.35% to 0.45%. Sequencing was done on a sample of naive CD4+ T cells from PBMCs. This sample's subset: CD45RA+ positively selected. The receptors were gathered from a man aged 18 to 29 in good health. Some clones in this sample may be carry-over from other donors' samples.

This clone has just one count. V and J are TRBV28 and TRBJ2-7; 10 bases are shared with TRBD1. Trimming took 4 bases from V and 5 from J; bases not matched to a gene: 5. Germline assignment: CDR1 MDHEN and CDR2 SYDVKM. This CDR3 contains 14 residues. The CDR3 DNA follows: TGTGCCAGCAGTTATTGGACAGGGGGAAACGAGCAGTACTTC. Translating gives CASSYWTGGNEQYF. Variable domain in full (rest from reference TRBV28 and TRBJ2-7): DVKVTQSSRYLVKRTGEKVFLECVQDMDHENMFWYRQDPGLGLRLIYFSYDVKMKEKGDIPEGYSVSREKKERFSLILESASTNQTSMYLCASSYWTGGNEQYFGPGTRLTVT.

This rearrangement joins TRBV29-1 to TRBJ2-3, with TRBD1 matching over 9 bases. The CDR3 contains 14 residues. Losses at the gene ends were 6 bases for V and 10 bases for J; bases not matched to a gene: 14. From germline, CDR1 is SQVTM and CDR2 ANQGSEA. CDR3 nucleotide sequence: TGCAGCGTGATCACCGGGACAGGGTCCTTTTCGCAGTATTTT. Encoded protein: CSVITGTGSFSQYF.

J is TRBJ2-1 and V is TRBV15; 7 bases agree with TRBD2. Germline assignment: CDR1 LNHNV and CDR2 YYDKDF (reference sequence). J was trimmed by 9 bases and V by 5 bases; bases with no gene match: 7. The length of the CDR3 is 13 residues. Here the CDR3 reads CATSGNSGLEQFF. The CDR3 DNA reads TGTGCCACCAGCGGAAATAGCGGGCTTGAGCAGTTCTTC.

V gene TRBV20-1 combines with J gene TRBJ2-7; unclear D gene. Trimming pared 3 bases from V and 7 bases from J, leaving 10 bases between. Germline V CDR1 and CDR2: DFQATT, SNEGSKA (reference sequence). The length of the CDR3 is 11 residues. The CDR3 protein is CSARSPHEQYF. The CDR3 DNA reads TGCAGTGCTAGGTCCCCCCATGAGCAGTACTTC.

The chain joins TRBV29-1 to TRBJ2-3, with 7 bases matching TRBD2. The trim removed 8 bases at V and 3 bases at J, leaving 8 bases unmatched. The length of the CDR3 is 13 residues. Germline V CDR1 and CDR2: SQVTM, ANQGSEA. CDR3 nucleotide sequence: TGCAGCACACAGCGGGATGAGACAGATACGCAGTATTTT. Its translation: CSTQRDETDTQYF.

To note about this clone: This specimen includes other DNA sequences encoding the same CDR3. The chain carries TRBV7-2 and TRBJ1-2, with a weak D call TRBD1 (5 bases). This CDR3 region has 13 residues. CDR1 is SGHTA, CDR2 FQGNSA, per germline. V was shortened by 5 bases and J by 2 bases, with 9 bases between the two germline ends. The CDR3 spells CASSPGINYGYTF. CDR3 nucleotides: TGTGCCAGCAGCCCAGGGATAAACTATGGCTACACCTTC.

J is TRBJ1-4 and V is TRBV18, with 7 bases aligning to TRBD1. V shed 0 bases, J shed 4 bases, and the junction held 2 bases outside the gene matches. The CDR3 spans 15 residues. Germline assignment: CDR1 KGHSH and CDR2 LQKENI. The CDR3 loop is CASSPPGQYNEKLFF. The CDR3, as DNA: TGTGCCAGCTCACCACCGGGACAGTATAATGAAAAACTGTTTTTT.

This clone was found once. The chain recombines TRBV30 with TRBJ2-7; maybe TRBD1 (5 bases). The CDR3 totals 13 residues. Germline lookup yields CDR1 GTSNPN and CDR2 SVGIG (reference sequence). V was pared by 0 bases and J by 3 bases, with 9 bases between. The CDR3 DNA sequence: TGTGCCTGGAGTGTGGCAGGGTTCTACGAGCAGTACTTC. Translation gives CAWSVAGFYEQYF. Filled out from reference TRBV30 and TRBJ2-7, the complete variable domain reads SQTIHQWPATLVQPVGSPLSLECTVEGTSNPNLYWYRQAAGRGLQLLFYSVGIGQISSEVPQNLSASRPQDRQFILSSKKLLLSDSGFYLCAWSVAGFYEQYFGPGTRLTVT.

Points on this clone: Other DNA sequences from this sample encode an identical CDR3 as well. V is TRBV7-9 and J is TRBJ2-7; D may be TRBD2 (6 bases). Trimming pared 0 bases from V and 2 bases from J, leaving 8 bases between. The V gene's germline CDR1 is SEHNR and CDR2 FQNEAQ (reference sequence). This CDR3 is built from 14 residues. The CDR3 DNA follows: TGTGCCAGCAGCTTAGCTGCGGGAACCTACGAGCAGTACTTC. Translating it yields CASSLAAGTYEQYF.